The 3 T cell receptor beta chains below all came from one sample that was sequenced in a study of shared clonotypes between healthy human individuals. Terminally differentiated effector memory CD45RA+ cells were left out of the naive CD8 fraction, which was CD45RO-negative and positively selected for CCR7. Some clones are missing from TCRdb's copy, which holds only in-frame ones; the method was immunoSEQ multiplex PCR. The sample lists more than 2 million clones; 85% to 95% were seen once. The sample taken for sequencing was naive CD8+ T cells from PBMCs. These receptors were taken from a man aged 18 to 30 in good health. Some clones in this sample may be carry-over from other donors' samples.

CDR3 in DNA: TGTGCCAGCAGCCCACGGACCAGAATACAAGAGACCCAGTACTTC. Its protein is CASSPRTRIQETQYF. V is TRBV9 and J is TRBJ2-5; D is unresolved. The V end was cut by 4 bases, the J end by 2 bases, with 15 bases between. This CDR3 has 15 residues. Germline lookup yields CDR1 SGDLS and CDR2 YYNGEE. Variable domain in full (rest from reference TRBV9 and TRBJ2-5): DSGVTQTPKHLITATGQRVTLRCSPRSGDLSVYWYQQSLDQGLQFLIQYYNGEERAKGNILERFSAQQFPDLHSELNLSSLELGDSALYFCASSPRTRIQETQYFGPGTRLLVL.

The chain employs TRBV6-1 and TRBJ2-7; 10 nucleotides line up with TRBD1. The CDR3 contains 16 residues. Per germline, CDR1 MNHNS and CDR2 SASEGT. The V and J ends lost 2 bases and 4 bases, in that order; junction bases with no gene match: 8. CDR3 protein: CASSESRTGGWYEQYF. The CDR3 nucleotides read TGTGCCAGCAGTGAATCCCGGACAGGGGGTTGGTACGAGCAGTACTTC.

The rearrangement uses TRBV28 and TRBJ2-4; D not resolved. CDR1 is MDHEN, CDR2 SYDVKM, per germline. V was clipped by 11 bases and J by 0 bases, with 26 bases between them. The CDR3 has 18 residues. The CDR3 DNA follows: TGTGCCGTGTCGTGGTCCCGTGAAAACCGTAAAGCCAAAAACATTCAGTACTTC. Translating it yields CAVSWSRENRKAKNIQYF.